The 20 T cell receptor beta chains below come from one sample, sequenced in a study of T cells in Graves' hyperthyroidism and ophthalmopathy. Using RNA transcripts as the source, TCR beta CDR3 regions were amplified. TCR CDR3 underwent first-round RT-PCR with the HTBI primer set. TCRdb re-derived calls from the multiplex PCR reads in MiXCR, one entry per CDR3 protein. The sample holds about 330,000 distinct CDR3 sequences, roughly 15% seen once. The sequencing sample was made of blood. These receptors all come from a middle-aged woman with Graves' ophthalmopathy.

This clonotype occurred many times. This chain links TRBV29-1 with TRBJ1-1; tentatively, D is TRBD1 (6 bases). Germline CDR1 is SQVTM and CDR2 is ANQGSEA. V dropped 3 bases and J dropped 11 bases, with 19 bases sitting between them. The CDR3 length is 13 residues. CDR3 residues: CSVERDTPYGAFF. As DNA, the CDR3 is TGCAGCGTTGAGCGGGACACTCCTTATGGCGCTTTCTTT.

This clonotype has ten or more counts. The chain combines TRBV10-3 with TRBJ2-5, with TRBD1 as a possible D gene (5 bases). V was pared by 4 bases and J by 5 bases, with 17 bases between. The CDR3 covers 15 residues. Germline V lookup: CDR1 ENHRY, CDR2 SYGVKD. The CDR3 spells CAISVGHKGSETQYF. The CDR3 DNA reads TGTGCCATCAGTGTGGGGCATAAGGGTTCGGAGACCCAGTACTTC.

Many counts were recorded for this clonotype. The chain couples TRBV12-3 or TRBV12-4 to TRBJ1-2; D ambiguous. V shed 0 bases and J shed 8 bases, with 13 bases lying between them. The CDR3 contains 14 residues. CDR3: CASSLAPFVSGYTF. CDR3 nucleotide sequence: TGTGCCAGCAGTTTAGCCCCCTTCGTGTCAGGCTACACCTTC.

The chain joins TRBV19 to TRBJ2-2; D may be TRBD2 (6 bases). CDR3 length: 14 amino acids. The V gene lost 7 bases and the J gene lost 5 bases, with 14 bases spanning the gap. Looked up from germline, CDR1 is LNHDA and CDR2 is SQIVND (reference sequence). The CDR3 sequence is CASKEGWQTGELFF. The CDR3 DNA reads TGTGCCAGTAAGGAGGGATGGCAAACCGGGGAGCTGTTTTTT.

The table lists this clonotype with many counts. The V call is TRBV30, the J call TRBJ2-1; 7 bases line up with TRBD2. The CDR3 consists of 14 residues. J was trimmed by 4 bases and V by 3 bases; bases with no gene match: 6. Germline loops: CDR1 GTSNPN, CDR2 SVGIG (reference sequence). Written as DNA, the CDR3 is TGTGCCTGGAGAGGGACTACCGTGTACAATGAGCAGTTCTTC. Translating it yields CAWRGTTVYNEQFF.

This chain uses TRBV7-6 with TRBJ2-5, with D unclear. The V end lost 5 bases, the J end lost 0 bases, and 16 bases lay between the germline ends. This CDR3 is 16 amino acids long. The germline V gene encodes CDR1 SGHVS and CDR2 FNYEAQ. The CDR3 nucleotides are TGTGCCAGCAGCCCCCGTCGTTCGACCTACCAAGAGACCCAGTACTTC. This gives the protein CASSPRRSTYQETQYF. The full variable domain, in which reference TRBV7-6 and TRBJ2-5 provide the parts outside the CDR3, is GAGVSQSPRYKVTKRGQDVALRCDPISGHVSLYWYRQALGQGPEFLTYFNYEAQQDKSGLPNDRFSAERPEGSISTLTIQRTEQRDSAMYRCASSPRRSTYQETQYFGPGTRLLVL.

The table lists this clonotype with many counts. The chain joins TRBV28 to TRBJ2-1, with D tentatively TRBD2 (6 bases). The CDR3 has 15 residues. CDR1 is MDHEN and CDR2 is SYDVKM in the germline V gene. Written as DNA, the CDR3 is TGTGCAGTGCGGGGTCCCCAGAGCTCCTACAATGAGCAGTTCTTC. This codes for CAVRGPQSSYNEQFF.

This sequence joins TRBV19 and TRBJ2-7, with TRBD1 matching over 7 bases. V was pared by 7 bases and J by 5 bases, with 14 bases of the junction left unmatched. The CDR3 consists of 15 residues. Germline V CDR1 and CDR2: LNHDA, SQIVND (reference sequence). CDR3 sequence (DNA): TGTGCCAGTAAAAGAACTCGGACAGGTGTCCACGAGCAGTACTTC. Amino acid sequence: CASKRTRTGVHEQYF.

The chain couples TRBV4-2 to TRBJ2-7; 14 bases match TRBD2. The CDR3 consists of 17 residues. J lost 4 bases, V lost 3 bases, and 8 bases had no gene match. Germline V gives CDR1 LGHNA, CDR2 YNFKEQ. CDR3 in amino acids: CASSHQTSGGALYEQYF. CDR3 nucleotide sequence: TGTGCCAGCAGCCACCAGACTAGCGGGGGGGCCTTGTACGAGCAGTACTTC.

Many counts were recorded for this clonotype. V gene TRBV12-3 or TRBV12-4 combines with J gene TRBJ1-1, with D hard to call. Trimming stripped 8 bases from V and 11 bases from J, with 18 bases between. This CDR3 spans 12 amino acids. CDR3 sequence: CASGERFRKAFF. The CDR3, as DNA: TGTGCCAGCGGAGAAAGGTTTAGAAAGGCTTTCTTT.

This clonotype was recorded many times. This sequence joins TRBV28 and TRBJ1-5; D remains ambiguous. CDR1 and CDR2 (germline): MDHEN, SYDVKM. V was shortened by 3 bases and J by 3 bases, with 6 bases between the two germline ends. The CDR3 is made up of 13 amino acids. The CDR3 loop reads CASSFDTNQPQHF. The DNA of the CDR3 is TGTGCCAGCAGTTTCGACACCAATCAGCCCCAGCATTTT.

J is TRBJ2-3 and V is TRBV29-1, with 8 bases that match TRBD2. Germline CDR1 is SQVTM and CDR2 is ANQGSEA. The CDR3 spans 15 residues. The J segment lost 6 bases and the V segment lost 6 bases, leaving 14 bases of the junction unmatched. The CDR3 sequence: CSVPASGPGGDTQYF. The CDR3 DNA sequence: TGCAGCGTCCCCGCTAGCGGGCCCGGCGGCGATACGCAGTATTTT.

This chain joins TRBV2 and TRBJ2-3, with D unclear. Looked up from germline, CDR1 is SNHLY and CDR2 is FYNNEI. V lost 6 bases and J 6 bases, leaving 10 bases between the germline ends. The CDR3 consists of 12 residues. CDR3 sequence: CASRETGDTQYF. Here the CDR3 DNA reads TGTGCCAGCAGGGAAACGGGTGATACGCAGTATTTT. Full variable domain (remainder filled in from reference TRBV2 and TRBJ2-3): EPEVTQTPSHQVTQMGQEVILRCVPISNHLYFYWYRQILGQKVEFLVSFYNNEISEKSEIFDDQFSVERPDGSNFTLKIRSTKLEDSAMYFCASRETGDTQYFGPGTRLTVL.

This clonotype occurred a few times. V usage is TRBV28 and J usage is TRBJ1-5; the D gene is possibly TRBD1 (5 bases). CDR1 MDHEN and CDR2 SYDVKM come from the germline V gene. The CDR3 covers 13 residues. Trimming cost V 4 bases and J 7 bases, with 11 bases left between them. This chain's CDR3 is CASSSGLEQPQHF. CDR3 in DNA: TGTGCCAGCAGTTCAGGGTTGGAGCAGCCCCAGCATTTT.

The V call is TRBV12-3 or TRBV12-4, the J call TRBJ2-1; D may correspond to TRBD1 or TRBD2 (5 bases each). V shed 6 bases and J shed 2 bases, with 20 bases lying between them. The CDR3 is 17 residues long. The CDR3 is CASSQDLGDVAYNEQFF. CDR3 coding DNA: TGTGCCAGCAGCCAAGATCTGGGGGACGTAGCCTACAATGAGCAGTTCTTC.

The chain has TRBV3-1 and TRBJ2-2; D unclear. Looked up from germline, CDR1 is LGHDT and CDR2 is YNNKEL (reference sequence). This CDR3 is 16 amino acids long. V lost 1 base and J 0 bases, leaving 9 bases between the germline ends. As DNA, the CDR3 is TGTGCCAGCAGCCAAGGAAGTCGATCGAACACCGGGGAGCTGTTTTTT. It encodes CASSQGSRSNTGELFF.

In its sample, this clonotype was seen many times. The genes are TRBV11-2 and TRBJ2-1, with TRBD2 identical over 13 bases. The CDR3 length is 17 residues. V was pared by 5 bases and J by 6 bases, with 10 bases of the junction left unmatched. Looked up from germline, CDR1 is SGHAT and CDR2 is FQNNGV. The CDR3 loop reads CASSINSGTSGANEQFF. The CDR3 bases are TGTGCCAGCAGCATAAATTCCGGGACTAGCGGGGCCAATGAGCAGTTCTTC.

This clonotype was picked up many times. The chain combines TRBV15 with TRBJ2-7; TRBD1 matches at 8 bases. Trimming took 1 base from V and 0 from J; bases not matched to a gene: 2. The CDR3 extends over 15 amino acids. Germline CDR1 and CDR2: LNHNV and YYDKDF (reference sequence). The CDR3 loop reads CATSRGRGPSYEQYF. The CDR3 DNA reads TGTGCCACCAGCAGAGGCAGGGGGCCCTCCTACGAGCAGTACTTC.

With regard to this clonotype: This sequence may be a read error, since a much larger clone differs from it by one base. Since the CDR3 does not end with the conserved phenylalanine or tryptophan, this likely comes from a read error. This chain joins TRBV7-9 and TRBJ2-1; tentative D call: TRBD2 (5 bases). Trimming removed 1 base at V and 1 base at J, with 8 bases between. The CDR3 extends over 15 amino acids. Per the germline V gene, CDR1 is SEHNR and CDR2 is FQNEAQ (reference sequence). The CDR3 DNA sequence: TGTGCCAGCAGCTTAGATAGGACTTCCTACAATGAGCAGTTCCTC. Translation gives CASSLDRTSYNEQFL.

This clonotype was seen many times. The chain joins TRBV28 to TRBJ2-2, with 8 bases that match TRBD2. The junction had 4 bases not matched to a gene; V was cut back by 9 bases and J by 4 bases. The CDR3 totals 13 residues. Germline values: CDR1 MDHEN, CDR2 SYDVKM. CDR3 sequence reads: CASRGGSTGELFF. CDR3 DNA sequence: TGTGCCAGTCGCGGGGGGAGCACCGGGGAGCTGTTTTTT.